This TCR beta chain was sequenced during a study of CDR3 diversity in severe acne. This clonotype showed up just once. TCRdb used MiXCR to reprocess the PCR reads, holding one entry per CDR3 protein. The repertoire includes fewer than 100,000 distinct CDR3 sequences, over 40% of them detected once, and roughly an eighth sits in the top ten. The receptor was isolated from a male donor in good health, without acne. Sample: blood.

This CDR3 is CASSLGRATEAFF. CDR3 bases: TGTGCCAGCAGTTTGGGGAGGGCAACTGAAGCTTTCTTT. The rearrangement links TRBV12-3 or TRBV12-4 to TRBJ1-1; D is uncertain. This CDR3 has 13 residues. V lost 3 bases and J 5 bases, leaving 10 bases between the germline ends.